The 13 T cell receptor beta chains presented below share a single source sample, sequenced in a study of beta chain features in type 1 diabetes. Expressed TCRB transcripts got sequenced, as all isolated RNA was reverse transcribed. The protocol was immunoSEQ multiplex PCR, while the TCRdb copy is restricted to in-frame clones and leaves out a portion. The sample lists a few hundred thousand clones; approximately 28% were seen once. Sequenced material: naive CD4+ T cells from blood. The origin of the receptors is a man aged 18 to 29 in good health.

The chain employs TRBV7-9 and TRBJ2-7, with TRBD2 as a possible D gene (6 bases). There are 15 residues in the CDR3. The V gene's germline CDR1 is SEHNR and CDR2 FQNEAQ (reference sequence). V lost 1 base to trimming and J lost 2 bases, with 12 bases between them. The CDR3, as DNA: TGTGCCAGCAGCTTAGAGGCTAGCGTAACCTACGAGCAGTACTTC. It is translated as CASSLEASVTYEQYF.

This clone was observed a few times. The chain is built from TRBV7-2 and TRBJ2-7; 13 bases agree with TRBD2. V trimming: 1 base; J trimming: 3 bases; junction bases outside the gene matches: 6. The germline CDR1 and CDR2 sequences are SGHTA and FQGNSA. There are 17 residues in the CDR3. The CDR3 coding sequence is TGTGCCAGCAGCTTAGTCGGACTAGCGGGAGTGGGCTACGAGCAGTACTTC. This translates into CASSLVGLAGVGYEQYF.

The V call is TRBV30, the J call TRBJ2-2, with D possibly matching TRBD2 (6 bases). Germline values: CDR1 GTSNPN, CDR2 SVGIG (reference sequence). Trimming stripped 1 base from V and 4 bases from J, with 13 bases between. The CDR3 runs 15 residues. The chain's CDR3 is CAWSEISRGTGELFF. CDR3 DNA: TGTGCCTGGAGTGAGATTTCGCGGGGCACCGGGGAGCTGTTTTTT.

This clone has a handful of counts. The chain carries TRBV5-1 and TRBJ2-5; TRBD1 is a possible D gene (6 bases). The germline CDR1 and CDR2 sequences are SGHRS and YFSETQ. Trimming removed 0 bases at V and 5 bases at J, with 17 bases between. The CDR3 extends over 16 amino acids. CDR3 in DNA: TGCGCCAGCAGCTTGGCACAGGGTGATAATCGGGAGACCCAGTACTTC. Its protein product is CASSLAQGDNRETQYF.

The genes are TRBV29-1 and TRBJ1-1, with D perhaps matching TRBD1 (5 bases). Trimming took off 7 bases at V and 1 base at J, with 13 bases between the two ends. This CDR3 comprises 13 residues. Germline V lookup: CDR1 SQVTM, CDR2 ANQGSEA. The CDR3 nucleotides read TGCAGCGGTACCGGGACTTCGAACACTGAAGCTTTCTTT. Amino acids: CSGTGTSNTEAFF.

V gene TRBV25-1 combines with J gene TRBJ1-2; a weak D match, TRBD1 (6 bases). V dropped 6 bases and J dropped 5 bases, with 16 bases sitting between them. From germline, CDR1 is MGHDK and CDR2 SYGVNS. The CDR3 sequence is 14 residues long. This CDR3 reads CASRETGGGYGYTF. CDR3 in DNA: TGTGCCAGCAGGGAGACGGGGGGCGGGTATGGCTACACCTTC.

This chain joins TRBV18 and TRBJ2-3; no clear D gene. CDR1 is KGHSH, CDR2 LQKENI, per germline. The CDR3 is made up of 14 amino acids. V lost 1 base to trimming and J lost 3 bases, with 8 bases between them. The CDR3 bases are TGTGCCAGCTCACCACTGATCAGGACAGATACGCAGTATTTT. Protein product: CASSPLIRTDTQYF.

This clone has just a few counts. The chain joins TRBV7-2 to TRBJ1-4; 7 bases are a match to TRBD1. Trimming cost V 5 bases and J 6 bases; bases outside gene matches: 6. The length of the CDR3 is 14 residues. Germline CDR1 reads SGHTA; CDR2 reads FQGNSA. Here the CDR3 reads CASSRDSRHEKLFF. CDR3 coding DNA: TGTGCCAGCAGCCGGGACAGCCGGCATGAAAAACTGTTTTTT.

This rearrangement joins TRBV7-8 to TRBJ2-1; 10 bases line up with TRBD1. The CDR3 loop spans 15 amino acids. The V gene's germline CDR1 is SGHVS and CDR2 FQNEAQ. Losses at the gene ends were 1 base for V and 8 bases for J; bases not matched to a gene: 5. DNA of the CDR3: TGTGCCAGCAGCTTAGTGGGACAGGGGATCGATGAGCAGTTCTTC. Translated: CASSLVGQGIDEQFF.

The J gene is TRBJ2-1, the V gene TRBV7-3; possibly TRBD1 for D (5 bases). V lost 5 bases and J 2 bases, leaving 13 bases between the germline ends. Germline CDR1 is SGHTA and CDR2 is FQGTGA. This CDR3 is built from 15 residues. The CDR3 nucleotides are TGTGCCAGCAGCCCCACTGGGGCTCCCTACAATGAGCAGTTCTTC. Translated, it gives CASSPTGAPYNEQFF. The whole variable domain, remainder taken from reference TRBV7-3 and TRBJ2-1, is GAGVSQTPSNKVTEKGKYVELRCDPISGHTALYWYRQSLGQGPEFLIYFQGTGAADDSGLPNDRFFAVRPEGSVSTLKIQRTERGDSAVYLCASSPTGAPYNEQFFGPGTRLTVL.

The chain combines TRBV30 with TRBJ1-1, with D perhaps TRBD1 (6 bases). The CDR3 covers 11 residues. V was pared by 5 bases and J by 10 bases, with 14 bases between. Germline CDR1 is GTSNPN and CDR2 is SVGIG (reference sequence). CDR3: CAWSRDKRAFF. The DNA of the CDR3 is TGTGCCTGGTCCCGGGACAAGCGAGCTTTCTTT.

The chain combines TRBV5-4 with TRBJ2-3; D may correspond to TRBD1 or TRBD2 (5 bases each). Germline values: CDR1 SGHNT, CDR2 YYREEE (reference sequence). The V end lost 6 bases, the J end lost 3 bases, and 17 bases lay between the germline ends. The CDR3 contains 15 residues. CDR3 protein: CASMLGGTRTDTQYF. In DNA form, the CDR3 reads TGTGCCAGCATGCTAGGTGGGACGCGTACAGATACGCAGTATTTT.

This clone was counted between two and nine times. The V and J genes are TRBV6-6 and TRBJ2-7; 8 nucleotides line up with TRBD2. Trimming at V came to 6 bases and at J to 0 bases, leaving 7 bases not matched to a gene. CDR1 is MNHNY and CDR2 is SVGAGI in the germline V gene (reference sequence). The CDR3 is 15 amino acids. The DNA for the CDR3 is TGTGCCAGCAGGTCCAGCGGGGGCAGCTCCTACGAGCAGTACTTC. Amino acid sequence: CASRSSGGSSYEQYF.